The entry below gives a single T cell receptor beta chain sequence along with its context. Its antigen has not been determined. Qualities for individual bases were not recorded, and no much larger clone is one base off. The data originate from a study of shared clonotypes between healthy human individuals (dated by TCRdb to 2019 to 2021). Study-level background: The cohort included three men and a couple of women between 18 and 49 years of age. For each donor, CD4 naive and CD4 memory were each given three plates, CD8 naive was given two plates, and CD8 memory was given one plate. Each donor's leukapheresis produced roughly between about 0.85 and 10 billion PBMCs. To increase sequencing depth and limit assay-specific biases, different laboratories used diverse techniques to prepare libraries and sequence TCR repertoires. Blood TCR repertoires of five healthy adults were deeply sequenced to estimate repertoire size and the extent of clonotype sharing between individuals. The paper as a whole reports these results and caveats: Pairwise subsampling led to the expectation that sequencing depth would affect the degree of clonotype sharing among donors. Higher generation probabilities were observed for clonotypes shared by all four sorted-subset donors than for non-shared clonotypes. Because the study included only a small number of donors, the genetic and exposure-history diversity represented was limited. Incomplete sequencing was indicated by rarefaction of sorted-subset datasets, despite the large sequencing depth. Sampling was restricted to blood, and TCR repertoires in tissue are likely to differ from TCR repertoires in blood. When a handful of donors were compared, the shared fraction of clonotypes was approximately 5% for naive CD4, over 3% for naive CD8, roughly 2.3% for memory CD4, and approximately 0.4% for memory CD8. Naive subsets generally had larger estimated clonotype richness than memory subsets did.

For the CD8 naive samples, CD45RO-negative cells were positively selected for CCR7, yielding a CD45RA+CCR7+ population from which TemRA cells were excluded. The donors were healthy, HIV-negative adults with no recently reported acute infections or vaccinations. Every donor was a Caucasian adult living in Nashville, Tennessee, USA. Blood was collected by leukapheresis, and PBMCs were isolated by Ficoll-Histopaque density gradient centrifugation and then cryopreserved in liquid nitrogen vapor phase. Purity and quantity of every magnetically sorted T cell population were checked by analytical flow cytometry. Genomic DNA was isolated from every sorted fraction and measured by UV absorbance on a Nanodrop 2000c. Using the deep immunoSEQ assay, multiplex PCR amplified TCR CDR3 regions from genomic DNA. Genomic DNA extracted from each cell subset was distributed evenly over all wells of several immunoSEQ 96-well plates, and each plate served as one replicate. Each replicate PCR for sorted subsets received around 200 ng genomic DNA, equal to 28,000 or so T cell genomes. The purified libraries were quantified using a Qubit 3.0 fluorometer, sized with a Bioanalyzer 2100, and then quantified again using the KAPA Library Quantification kit. Every immunoSEQ 96-well plate was sequenced on a separate single-read 150-cycle Illumina NextSeq 550 flow cell. On the authors' methods: The immunoSEQ output contained only junctional sequences without quality scores, so filtering could not match that applied to full-length reads. Sequences were annotated with PyIR, a Python wrapper for IgBLAST v1.9, using IMGT germline references to assign V/J genes and CDR3. Reads were filtered out if the reads had weak V/J assignments (E-value above 1e-6), no CDR3, stop codons, out-of-frame junctions, or ambiguous translated residues. V3J clonotypes were defined as sequences sharing an identical inferred V gene, J gene, and CDR3 amino acid sequence. The percentage overlap between two repertoires was calculated by dividing the number of shared unique clonotypes by the size of the smaller repertoire. RTK rarefaction, the Chao1 estimator, and Recon v2.1 estimates of unobserved clonotypes were used to assess repertoire richness. OLGA was used to compute generation probabilities for all TCRbeta clonotypes that the gDNA method yielded from a handful of donors. The source is immuneACCESS, and TCRdb retained only in-frame sequences with V and J called. Part of the clones is not carried over; for the studies checked, unresolved V genes explain less than half of this, and the remainder is unexplained. Clonal size and the V and J genes are those of that table, whereas D and trimming came from the DNA. This sample comprises millions of clones, approximately 94% of them detected only once. The ten largest account for approximately 1.7% of the sample.

Sequences were obtained from naive CD8+ T cells from PBMCs. Reading the label with the study, this specimen's cell subset or site is: CD45RA+CCR7+. The receptor was isolated from a man aged 18 to 30 in good health. Some clones in this sample may be carry-over from other donors' samples.

The DNA is as follows: TGTGCCAGCAGCTCTCAGACAGCGTGGGCTGAAGCTTTCTTT. Its amino acids are CASSSQTAWAEAFF. The sequence is built from TRBV7-6 and TRBJ1-1; TRBD1 is a possible D gene, resting on 5 matching bases. The CDR3 starts with the cysteine, ends with the phenylalanine, and has 14 residues. This entry keeps only the CDR3 DNA: 42 bases, framed from base 1. V was cut back by 4 bases and J by 6 bases, leaving a gap of 15 bases between them. The germline V gene supplies CDR1 SGHVS and CDR2 FNYEAQ. Supplemented by the reference TRBV7-6 and TRBJ1-1 proteins around the CDR3, the complete variable domain is GAGVSQSPRYKVTKRGQDVALRCDPISGHVSLYWYRQALGQGPEFLTYFNYEAQQDKSGLPNDRFSAERPEGSISTLTIQRTEQRDSAMYRCASSSQTAWAEAFFGQGTRLTVV.